This T cell receptor beta chain originates from a study of cytomegalovirus exposure and HLA in healthy donors. Study observations and caveats: TCR sequences were mostly rare, though some public TCRs occurred in many donors.

This clone was observed a single time. Antigen unknown. This CDR3 region has 14 residues. Germline V gene sequence: CDR1 SGHTS, CDR2 YDEGEE. The V and J ends lost 0 bases and 8 bases, in that order; junction bases with no gene match: 3. Amplification used 60 Vbeta primers and 13 Jbeta primers. Method: immunoSEQ multiplex PCR; TCRdb's copy keeps in-frame clones and lacks some. The sample records some 200,000 clones, 75% to 90% being singletons. Sequenced input: PBMCs. The chain has TRBV5-8 and TRBJ2-1, with 9 bases that match TRBD2. The TCR was taken from a young woman in good health and CMV-seronegative. The CDR3 DNA reads as TGTGCCAGCAGCTTGGCTAGCGGGGTCGATGAGCAGTTCTTC. It encodes CASSLASGVDEQFF.